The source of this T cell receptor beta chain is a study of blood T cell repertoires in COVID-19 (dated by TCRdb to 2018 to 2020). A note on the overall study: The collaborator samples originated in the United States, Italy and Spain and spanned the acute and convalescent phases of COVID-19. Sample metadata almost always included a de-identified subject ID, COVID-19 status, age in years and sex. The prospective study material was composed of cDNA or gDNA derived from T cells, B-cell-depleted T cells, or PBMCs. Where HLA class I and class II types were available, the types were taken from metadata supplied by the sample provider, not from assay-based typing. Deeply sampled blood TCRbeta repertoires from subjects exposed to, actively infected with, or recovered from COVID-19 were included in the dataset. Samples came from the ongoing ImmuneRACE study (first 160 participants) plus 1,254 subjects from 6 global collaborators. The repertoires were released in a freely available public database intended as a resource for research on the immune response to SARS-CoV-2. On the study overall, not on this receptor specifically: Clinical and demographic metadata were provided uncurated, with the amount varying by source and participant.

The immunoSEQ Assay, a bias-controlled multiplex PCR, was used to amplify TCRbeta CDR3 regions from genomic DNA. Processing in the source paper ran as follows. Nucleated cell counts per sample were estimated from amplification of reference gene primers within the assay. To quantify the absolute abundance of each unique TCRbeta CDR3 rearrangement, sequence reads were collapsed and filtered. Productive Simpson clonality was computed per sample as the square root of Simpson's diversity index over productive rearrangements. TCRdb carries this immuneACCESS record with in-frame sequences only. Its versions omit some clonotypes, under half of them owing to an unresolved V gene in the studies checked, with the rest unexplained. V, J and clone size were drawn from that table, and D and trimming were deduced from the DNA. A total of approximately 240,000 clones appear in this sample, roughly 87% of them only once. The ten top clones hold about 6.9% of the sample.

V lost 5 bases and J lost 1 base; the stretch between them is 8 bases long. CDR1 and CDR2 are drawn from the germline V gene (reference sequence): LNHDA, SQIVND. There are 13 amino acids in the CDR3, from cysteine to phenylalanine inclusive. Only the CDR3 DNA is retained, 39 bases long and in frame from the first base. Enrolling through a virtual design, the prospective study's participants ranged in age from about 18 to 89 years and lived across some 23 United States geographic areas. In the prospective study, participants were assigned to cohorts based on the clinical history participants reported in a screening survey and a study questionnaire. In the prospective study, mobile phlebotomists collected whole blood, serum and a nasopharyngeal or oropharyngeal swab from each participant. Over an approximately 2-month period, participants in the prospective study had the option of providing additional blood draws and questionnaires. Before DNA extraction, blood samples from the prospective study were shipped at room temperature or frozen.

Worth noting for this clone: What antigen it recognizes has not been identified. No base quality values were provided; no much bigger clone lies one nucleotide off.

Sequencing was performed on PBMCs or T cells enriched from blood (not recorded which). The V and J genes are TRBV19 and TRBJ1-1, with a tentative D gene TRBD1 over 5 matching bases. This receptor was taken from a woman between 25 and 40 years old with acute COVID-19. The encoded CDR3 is CASSAGQNTEAFF. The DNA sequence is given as TGTGCCAGTAGTGCCGGACAGAACACTGAAGCTTTCTTT.